A single sample is the source of the 15 T cell receptor beta chains below, sequenced in a study of blood T cell repertoires in COVID-19. Method: immunoSEQ multiplex PCR; TCRdb's copy keeps in-frame clones and lacks some. Seen here are a few hundred thousand clones, 70% to 90% observed once, and the top ten hold approximately 5%. Sequencing was carried out using PBMCs or T cells enriched from blood (not recorded which). Receptors were obtained from a woman aged 25 to 45 who had recovered from COVID-19.

The chain links TRBV7-9 to TRBJ1-1; the D is unclear. Germline CDR1 is SEHNR and CDR2 is FQNEAQ (reference sequence). The V end lost 8 bases, the J end lost 1 base, and 11 bases lay between the germline ends. CDR3 length: 13 amino acids. The CDR3: CASREVGNTEAFF. Here the CDR3 DNA reads TGTGCCAGCCGAGAGGTGGGGAACACTGAAGCTTTCTTT. Complete variable domain (other parts from reference TRBV7-9 and TRBJ1-1): DTGVSQNPRHKITKRGQNVTFRCDPISEHNRLYWYRQTLGQGPEFLTYFQNEAQLEKSRLLSDRFSAERPKGSFSTLEIQRTEQGDSAMYLCASREVGNTEAFFGQGTRLTVV.

V and J are TRBV7-2 and TRBJ2-7; TRBD2 agrees at 9 bases. Germline CDR1 and CDR2: SGHTA and FQGNSA. V shed 5 bases and J 0 bases; nucleotides not matched to a gene: 2. The CDR3 spans 14 residues. Here the CDR3 DNA reads TGTGCCAGCAGCAAGACTAGCGGCTCCTACGAGCAGTACTTC. Its translation is CASSKTSGSYEQYF. The full variable domain, its missing parts supplied by reference TRBV7-2 and TRBJ2-7, is GAGVSQSPSNKVTEKGKDVELRCDPISGHTALYWYRQSLGQGLEFLIYFQGNSAPDKSGLPSDRFSAERTGGSVSTLTIQRTQQEDSAVYLCASSKTSGSYEQYFGPGTRLTVT.

A remark on this clone: The sample holds other DNA sequences that translate to the same CDR3. This chain connects TRBV30 to TRBJ1-1; possibly TRBD1 for D (5 bases). V was shortened by 0 bases and J by 5 bases, with 13 bases between the two germline ends. CDR1 and CDR2 (germline): GTSNPN, SVGIG (reference sequence). This CDR3 region has 14 residues. The CDR3 loop reads CAWSVLQGGTEAFF. The CDR3 DNA follows: TGTGCCTGGAGTGTACTCCAGGGAGGGACTGAAGCTTTCTTT.

The gene calls are TRBV4-2 and TRBJ2-5; 13 bases match TRBD2. Trimming took 2 bases from V and 4 from J; bases not matched to a gene: 4. Germline CDR1 is LGHNA and CDR2 is YNFKEQ. This CDR3 has 16 amino acids. CDR3: CASSQTGLAGTETQYF. For the CDR3, the DNA is TGTGCCAGCAGCCAAACGGGACTAGCGGGGACAGAGACCCAGTACTTC.

CDR3 amino acids: CASSSTTGGYGYTF. The DNA for the CDR3 is TGCGCCAGCAGCTCCACGACAGGGGGCTATGGCTACACCTTC. The rearrangement links TRBV5-1 to TRBJ1-2; 9 bases match TRBD1. This CDR3 is built from 14 residues. V trimming: 3 bases; J trimming: 4 bases; junction bases outside the gene matches: 4. From germline, CDR1 is SGHRS and CDR2 YFSETQ.

V gene TRBV19 combines with J gene TRBJ1-1, with D maybe TRBD1 (6 bases). Germline CDR1 LNHDA, CDR2 SQIVND (reference sequence). There are 15 residues in the CDR3. The V end lost 10 bases, the J end lost 2 bases, and 20 bases lay between the germline ends. The CDR3 here is CATQGRERGNTEAFF. The DNA for the CDR3 is TGTGCCACCCAGGGGAGGGAGAGAGGAAACACTGAAGCTTTCTTT.

The V call is TRBV9, the J call TRBJ1-2; TRBD1 matches at 8 bases. With V trimmed by 4 bases and J by 3 bases, 5 bases remained unmatched. The germline V gene has CDR1 SGDLS and CDR2 YYNGEE. The CDR3 is 14 residues long. CDR3 nucleotides: TGTGCCAGCAGCCCAGGGACAGGCTACTATGGCTACACCTTC. It translates to CASSPGTGYYGYTF.

V gene TRBV11-3 combines with J gene TRBJ1-1, with no clear D. Germline V gene lookup returns CDR1 SGHNT and CDR2 YENEEA. This CDR3 comprises 14 residues. V was trimmed by 5 bases and J by 7 bases, leaving 17 bases between them. CDR3 nucleotides: TGTGCCAGCAGCGCCCGGGAGGGCGGCGGTGAAGCTTTCTTT. Its protein is CASSAREGGGEAFF. The complete variable domain, with remaining parts taken from reference TRBV11-3 and TRBJ1-1, reads EAGVVQSPRYKIIEKKQPVAFWCNPISGHNTLYWYLQNLGQGPELLIRYENEEAVDDSQLPKDRFSAERLKGVDSTLKIQPAELGDSAVYLCASSAREGGGEAFFGQGTRLTVV.

The genes are TRBV7-9 and TRBJ2-3; 8 nucleotides match TRBD2. The germline V gene encodes CDR1 SEHNR and CDR2 FQNEAQ (reference sequence). V lost 1 base and J lost 1; bases outside the gene matches: 10. The length of the CDR3 is 18 residues. CDR3 amino acids: CASSLGLGGTSGTDTQYF. The CDR3, as DNA: TGTGCCAGCAGCTTAGGATTGGGGGGGACTAGTGGCACAGATACGCAGTATTTT.

In this sample, this clone turned up a few times. The same CDR3 can be traced to other DNA sequences in this sample. V gene TRBV5-6 combines with J gene TRBJ1-2, with unresolved D. From germline, CDR1 is SGHDT and CDR2 YYEEEE. The CDR3 has 14 residues. The V gene lost 0 bases and the J gene lost 3 bases, with 9 bases spanning the gap. CDR3 sequence (DNA): TGTGCCAGCAGCTTGGGCAGGCTCGACTATGGCTACACCTTC. Encoded protein: CASSLGRLDYGYTF.

The V gene is TRBV25-1, the J gene TRBJ2-7; tentatively, D is TRBD2 (6 bases). This CDR3 spans 15 amino acids. Trimming took off 2 bases at V and 0 bases at J, with 11 bases between the two ends. CDR1 MGHDK and CDR2 SYGVNS come from the germline V gene. The CDR3 sequence is CASSETGSFSYEQYF. The CDR3 DNA follows: TGTGCCAGCAGTGAAACCGGGAGCTTCTCCTACGAGCAGTACTTC.

This sequence joins TRBV12-3 or TRBV12-4 and TRBJ2-1, with D unresolved. V lost 2 bases and J lost 8, with 4 bases in between. CDR3 length equals 11 residues. The CDR3 is CASSLWHEQFF. The CDR3 coding sequence is TGTGCCAGCAGTTTATGGCATGAGCAGTTCTTC.

V usage is TRBV7-8 and J usage is TRBJ2-7; D is possibly TRBD2 (5 bases). CDR1 SGHVS and CDR2 FQNEAQ come from the germline V gene. V gave up 5 bases and J gave up 2 bases, with 16 bases separating them. The CDR3 consists of 15 residues. The CDR3 DNA reads as TGTGCCAGCAGCGTTGACACGACCGGGGCCTACGAGCAGTACTTC. Translation: CASSVDTTGAYEQYF.

The DNA of the CDR3 is TGTGCCAGCAGCACCCAGCCTAGCGGGGGGTCTGAGCAGTACTTC. Translating gives CASSTQPSGGSEQYF. V and J are TRBV11-2 and TRBJ2-7; TRBD2 aligns across 11 bases. Germline lookup yields CDR1 SGHAT and CDR2 FQNNGV. The CDR3 spans 15 residues. The J segment lost 7 bases and the V segment lost 5 bases, leaving 10 bases of the junction unmatched. The variable domain in full, with the rest retrieved from reference TRBV11-2 and TRBJ2-7, is EAGVAQSPRYKIIEKRQSVAFWCNPISGHATLYWYQQILGQGPKLLIQFQNNGVVDDSQLPKDRFSAERLKGVDSTLKIQPAKLEDSAVYLCASSTQPSGGSEQYFGPGTRLTVT.

The gene calls are TRBV5-1 and TRBJ2-7, with 9 positions matching TRBD2. CDR3 size: 17 residues. Trimming removed 0 bases from V and 4 bases from J; junction bases left unmatched: 11. The V gene's germline CDR1 is SGHRS and CDR2 YFSETQ. The CDR3 loop reads CASSLGPLAGTTYEQYF. The CDR3 coding sequence is TGCGCCAGCAGCTTGGGGCCCCTAGCGGGGACCACTTACGAGCAGTACTTC.